Shown below are 12 T cell receptor beta chains from a single sample sequenced in a study of post-analysis software for immune sequencing data. Study-wide results and limits: Patients had higher frequencies than controls of about five TRBV segments, including TRBV5-6, TRBV5-1 and TRBV20-1.

The library was made from cDNA and included unique molecular identifiers. TCRdb re-derived calls from the PCR reads in MiXCR, one entry per CDR3 protein. The data contain around 440,000 distinct CDR3 sequences, roughly 45% of them singletons. These receptors have no known antigen. Sequencing was performed on blood. All receptors come from a girl aged 10 to 17 with multiple sclerosis.

The genes are TRBV20-1 and TRBJ2-1, with D possibly being TRBD2 (6 bases). Per germline, CDR1 DFQATT and CDR2 SNEGSKA (reference sequence). V was pared by 3 bases and J by 8 bases, with 14 bases between. CDR3 length: 13 amino acids. The CDR3 reads CSASSPGVHEQFF. For the CDR3, the DNA is TGCAGTGCTAGCTCCCCGGGGGTCCATGAGCAGTTCTTC.

This clonotype was found a few times. The CDR3 reads CASSPQTPGHSQETQYF. The CDR3 coding sequence is TGTGCCAGCAGTCCTCAGACCCCGGGACATTCTCAAGAGACCCAGTACTTC. The chain couples TRBV27 to TRBJ2-5, with TRBD1 as a possible D gene (6 bases). Germline values: CDR1 MNHEY, CDR2 SMNVEV (reference sequence). Trimming took off 5 bases at V and 2 bases at J, with 21 bases between the two ends. The length of the CDR3 is 17 residues.

J is TRBJ2-1 and V is TRBV4-2, with TRBD2 identical over 12 bases. With 0 bases clipped from V and 8 bases from J, the junction kept 5 bases outside the gene matches. CDR3 length: 16 amino acids. Germline V CDR1 and CDR2: LGHNA, YNFKEQ. The CDR3 region has the DNA TGTGCCAGCAGCCAAGATTCGGCTAGCGGGAGGGATGAGCAGTTCTTC. Translated, it gives CASSQDSASGRDEQFF.

The V call is TRBV20-1, the J call TRBJ1-2; tentative D call: TRBD1 (6 bases). Trimming left V 0 bases short and J 5 bases short, with 16 bases between. The CDR3 extends over 15 amino acids. Looked up from germline, CDR1 is DFQATT and CDR2 is SNEGSKA (reference sequence). CDR3: CSARDGAGAVYGYTF. The CDR3 DNA reads as TGCAGTGCTAGAGATGGGGCAGGGGCGGTTTATGGCTACACCTTC.

The rearrangement joins TRBV10-3 to TRBJ2-5; D perhaps matches TRBD1 (6 bases). From germline, CDR1 is ENHRY and CDR2 SYGVKD. This CDR3 is 13 amino acids long. V was shortened by 7 bases and J by 3 bases, with 12 bases between the two germline ends. The CDR3 region has the DNA TGTGCCATCACCGGGACACCGAAAGAGACCCAGTACTTC. Translating gives CAITGTPKETQYF.

This clonotype appeared a few times. The chain combines TRBV7-2 with TRBJ1-2, with D unclear. V was clipped by 2 bases and J by 4 bases, with 23 bases between them. This CDR3 has 18 amino acids. Germline V gives CDR1 SGHTA, CDR2 FQGNSA. As DNA, the CDR3 is TGTGCCAGCAGCTTAATCGGGCGGTCCCGTGAGGGTCGCTATGGCTACACCTTC. It yields the protein CASSLIGRSREGRYGYTF.

The J gene is TRBJ2-3, the V gene TRBV7-2; tentative D call: TRBD2 (6 bases). This CDR3 is 16 amino acids long. The germline CDR1 and CDR2 sequences are SGHTA and FQGNSA. Trimming left V 3 bases short and J 2 bases short, with 15 bases between. The DNA of the CDR3 is TGTGCCAGCAGCTTGAGGGCGGGATTCCTCACAGATACGCAGTATTTT. This gives the protein CASSLRAGFLTDTQYF.

V gene TRBV9 combines with J gene TRBJ2-1; no reliable D call. Trimming shortened V by 5 bases and J by 0 bases, and 12 bases separated the two germline ends. This CDR3 contains 15 residues. Germline V gene lookup returns CDR1 SGDLS and CDR2 YYNGEE. CDR3 sequence: CASSVEASSYNEQFF. The CDR3 DNA reads TGTGCCAGCAGTGTCGAGGCTAGCTCCTACAATGAGCAGTTCTTC. The full variable domain, completed using reference TRBV9 and TRBJ2-1, is DSGVTQTPKHLITATGQRVTLRCSPRSGDLSVYWYQQSLDQGLQFLIQYYNGEERAKGNILERFSAQQFPDLHSELNLSSLELGDSALYFCASSVEASSYNEQFFGPGTRLTVL.

This clonotype was counted between two and nine times. The chain has TRBV27 and TRBJ2-3, with D hard to call. In germline, CDR1 is MNHEY, CDR2 SMNVEV (reference sequence). V was shortened by 0 bases and J by 2 bases, with 6 bases between the two germline ends. The CDR3 covers 14 residues. CDR3: CASSLSADTDTQYF. In DNA, the CDR3 is TGTGCCAGCAGTTTATCCGCAGACACAGATACGCAGTATTTT.

This chain joins TRBV20-1 and TRBJ1-4; D unresolved. Trimming took off 0 bases at V and 6 bases at J, with 11 bases between the two ends. Germline-derived CDR1 and CDR2 are DFQATT and SNEGSKA (reference sequence). The CDR3 has 14 residues. The CDR3 sequence is CSARDPRADEKLFF. The CDR3 nucleotides are TGCAGTGCTAGAGATCCAAGGGCGGATGAAAAACTGTTTTTT.

CDR3 protein: CASSSAGVGGETQYF. Written as DNA, the CDR3 is TGTGCCAGCAGTTCGGCTGGAGTCGGGGGAGAGACCCAGTACTTC. J is TRBJ2-7 and V is TRBV28, with TRBD2 as a possible D gene (6 bases). Gene TRBJ2-5 matches the end of the DNA better, so the J call may be wrong. Germline V gene data show CDR1 as MDHEN and CDR2 as SYDVKM. CDR3 length: 15 amino acids.

This clonotype turned up a few times. The chain has TRBV29-1 and TRBJ2-5, with D unclear. There are 11 residues in the CDR3. V was clipped by 7 bases and J by 1 base, with 7 bases between them. CDR1 and CDR2 from the germline V gene are SQVTM and ANQGSEA. CDR3 bases: TGCAGCGGGGCCGCCCAAGAGACCCAGTACTTC. Translating gives CSGAAQETQYF.